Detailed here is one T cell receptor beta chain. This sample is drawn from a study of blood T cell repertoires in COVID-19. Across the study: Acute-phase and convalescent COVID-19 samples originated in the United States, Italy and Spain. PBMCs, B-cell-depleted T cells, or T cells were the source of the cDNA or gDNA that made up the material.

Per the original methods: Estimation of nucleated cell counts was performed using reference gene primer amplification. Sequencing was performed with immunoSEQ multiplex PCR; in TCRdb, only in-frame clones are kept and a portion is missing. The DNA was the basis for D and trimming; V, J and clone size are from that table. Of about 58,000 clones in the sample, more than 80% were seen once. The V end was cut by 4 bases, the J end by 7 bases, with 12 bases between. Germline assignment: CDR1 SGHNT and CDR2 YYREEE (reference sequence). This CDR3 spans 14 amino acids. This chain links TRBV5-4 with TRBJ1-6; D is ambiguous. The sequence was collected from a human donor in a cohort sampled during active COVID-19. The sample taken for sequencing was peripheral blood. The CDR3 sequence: CASSTGEGNSPLHF. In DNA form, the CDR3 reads TGTGCCAGCAGCACGGGCGAGGGAAATTCACCCCTCCACTTT.